This T cell receptor (beta chain) is drawn from a study of OX40 agonist ivuxolimab in advanced cancers. The study, taken as a whole, reports: Low normalized T-cell clonal expansion was also seen in some nonresponders. Among the least clonally expanded were partial responders at 0.1-3.0 mg/kg. Expanded peripheral T-cell antigen specificity went undetermined. Averaged across samples, CD8+ T cells carried more expanded clones than CD4+ did.

A remark on this clone: The antigen is not known.

Germline CDR1 MNHNY, CDR2 SVGAGI (reference sequence). The length of the CDR3 is 14 residues. Trimming left V 6 bases short and J 1 base short, with 11 bases between. Profiling relied on immunoSEQ multiplex PCR, and the TCRdb table lists in-frame clones only, not all of them. The profile shows about 62,000 clones, approximately 88% of them singletons. This clonotype originated in an adult with an advanced solid tumor such as melanoma, head and neck, liver or kidney cancer. Sequenced here: CD4+ or CD8+ T cells sorted from blood, sampled in a trial of the OX40 agonist ivuxolimab. The chain uses TRBV6-6 and TRBJ2-3; tentative D call: TRBD1 (6 bases). CDR3 nucleotide sequence: TGTGCCAGCAGCTCCGACAGGCGCACAGATACGCAGTATTTT. It yields the protein CASSSDRRTDTQYF.